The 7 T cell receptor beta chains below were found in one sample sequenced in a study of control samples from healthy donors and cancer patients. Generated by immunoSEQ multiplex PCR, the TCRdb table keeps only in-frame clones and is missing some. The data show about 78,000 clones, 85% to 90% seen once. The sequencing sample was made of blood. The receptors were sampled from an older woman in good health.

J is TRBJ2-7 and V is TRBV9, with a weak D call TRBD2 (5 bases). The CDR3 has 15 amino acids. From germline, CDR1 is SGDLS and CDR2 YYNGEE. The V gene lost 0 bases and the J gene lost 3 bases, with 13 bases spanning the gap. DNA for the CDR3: TGTGCCAGCAGCGTAGCAGCGGCTGGTATCTACGAGCAGTACTTC. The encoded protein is CASSVAAAGIYEQYF.

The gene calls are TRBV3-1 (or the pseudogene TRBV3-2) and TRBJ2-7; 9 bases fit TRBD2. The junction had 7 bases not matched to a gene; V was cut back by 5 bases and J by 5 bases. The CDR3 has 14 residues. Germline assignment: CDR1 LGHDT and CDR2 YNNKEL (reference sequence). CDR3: CASSDSGTSNEQYF. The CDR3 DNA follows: TGTGCCAGCAGCGATTCCGGGACTAGCAACGAGCAGTACTTC.

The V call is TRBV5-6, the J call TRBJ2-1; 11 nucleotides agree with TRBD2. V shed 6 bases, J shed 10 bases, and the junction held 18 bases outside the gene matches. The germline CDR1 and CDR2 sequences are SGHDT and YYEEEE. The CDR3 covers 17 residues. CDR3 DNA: TGTGCCAGCACCACCCCGGGTCTAGCGGGAGGAGTGGGCGAGCAGTTCTTC. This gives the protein CASTTPGLAGGVGEQFF. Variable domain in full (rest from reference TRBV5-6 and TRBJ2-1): DAGVTQSPTHLIKTRGQQVTLRCSPKSGHDTVSWYQQALGQGPQFIFQYYEEEERQRGNFPDRFSGHQFPNYSSELNVNALLLGDSALYLCASTTPGLAGGVGEQFFGPGTRLTVL.

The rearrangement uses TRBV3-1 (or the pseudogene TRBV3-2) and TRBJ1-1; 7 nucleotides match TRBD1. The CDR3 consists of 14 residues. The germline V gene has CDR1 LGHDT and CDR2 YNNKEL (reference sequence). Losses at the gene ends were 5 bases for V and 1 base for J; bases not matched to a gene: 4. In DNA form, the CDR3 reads TGTGCCAGCAGCTTCCGACAGGGGAACACTGAAGCTTTCTTT. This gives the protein CASSFRQGNTEAFF.

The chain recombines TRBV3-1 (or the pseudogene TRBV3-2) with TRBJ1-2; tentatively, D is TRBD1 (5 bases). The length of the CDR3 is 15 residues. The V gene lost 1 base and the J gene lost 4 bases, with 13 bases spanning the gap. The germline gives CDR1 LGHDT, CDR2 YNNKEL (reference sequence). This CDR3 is CASSQVGRGVYGYTF. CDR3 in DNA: TGTGCCAGCAGCCAAGTGGGGAGGGGAGTCTATGGCTACACCTTC.

The CDR3 DNA follows: TGTGCCAGCAGTTTATCGATTCGCGGCACTGAAGCTTTCTTT. Amino acid sequence: CASSLSIRGTEAFF. The V and J genes are TRBV27 and TRBJ1-1, with no clear D. The germline gives CDR1 MNHEY, CDR2 SMNVEV (reference sequence). This CDR3 is 14 amino acids long. Trimming stripped 0 bases from V and 4 bases from J, with 9 bases between.

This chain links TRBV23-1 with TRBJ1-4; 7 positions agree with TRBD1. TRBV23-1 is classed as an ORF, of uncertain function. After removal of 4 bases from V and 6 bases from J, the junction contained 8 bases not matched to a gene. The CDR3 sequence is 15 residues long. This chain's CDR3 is CASSLRDRADEKLFF. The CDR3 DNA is TGCGCCAGCAGTCTACGAGACAGGGCGGATGAAAAACTGTTTTTT.